These 16 T cell receptor beta chains originate from one sample sequenced in a study of cytomegalovirus exposure and HLA in healthy donors. Produced via immunoSEQ multiplex PCR; TCRdb's table is partial and in-frame only. Found here are roughly 60,000 clones, around 94% of them singletons; the top ten hold under 3%. The sequenced sample was PBMCs. All receptors come from a young man in good health and CMV-seronegative.

This chain uses TRBV4-1 with TRBJ2-3; possible D gene TRBD1, 6 bases. This CDR3 comprises 15 residues. Germline V gives CDR1 MGHRA, CDR2 YSYEKL. The germline V and J ends were trimmed by 4 bases and 1 base, with 12 bases remaining between them. The CDR3 DNA sequence: TGCGCCAGCAGCCGAGGACAGACCGGCACAGATACGCAGTATTTT. It yields the protein CASSRGQTGTDTQYF.

This clone is a singleton in its sample. The chain combines TRBV30 with TRBJ1-1, with 8 nucleotides matching TRBD1. After removal of 0 bases from V and 5 bases from J, the junction contained 2 bases not matched to a gene. CDR3 size: 13 residues. Germline lookup yields CDR1 GTSNPN and CDR2 SVGIG (reference sequence). The CDR3 DNA sequence: TGTGCCTGGAGTGTATACAGGGGGACTGAAGCTTTCTTT. This translates into CAWSVYRGTEAFF.

The chain recombines TRBV30 with TRBJ2-1; D ambiguous. CDR1 and CDR2 from the germline V gene are GTSNPN and SVGIG (reference sequence). V lost 0 bases and J lost 8, with 8 bases in between. The length of the CDR3 is 12 residues. CDR3 sequence (DNA): TGTGCCTGGAGTGTATTATCGGATGAGCAGTTCTTC. Its protein product is CAWSVLSDEQFF.

This sequence joins TRBV6-6 and TRBJ1-2; maybe TRBD1 (5 bases). Trimming cost V 0 bases and J 8 bases, with 10 bases left between them. Per the germline V gene, CDR1 is MNHNY and CDR2 is SVGAGI (reference sequence). The CDR3 is made up of 13 amino acids. Here the CDR3 reads CASSYSTAEGYTF. The CDR3 DNA follows: TGTGCCAGCAGTTACTCGACAGCAGAAGGCTACACCTTC.

This chain joins TRBV2 and TRBJ2-3; 8 bases fit TRBD2. With V trimmed by 8 bases and J by 4 bases, 8 bases remained unmatched. The CDR3 sequence is 14 residues long. CDR1 is SNHLY, CDR2 FYNNEI, per germline. The DNA of the CDR3 is TGTGCCAGCGAACCGGCGGGAGGTCCAGATACGCAGTATTTT. The encoded protein is CASEPAGGPDTQYF.

The chain recombines TRBV19 with TRBJ2-6, with 10 bases lining up with TRBD1. CDR3 length: 17 residues. The germline V gene encodes CDR1 LNHDA and CDR2 SQIVND (reference sequence). The ends lost 5 bases at V and 1 base at J; junction bases unmatched: 5. Here the CDR3 reads CASSRQGALSGANVLTF. CDR3 nucleotides: TGTGCCAGTAGTCGACAGGGGGCTTTATCTGGGGCCAACGTCCTGACTTTC.

The chain is built from TRBV5-4 and TRBJ2-2; D possibly corresponds to TRBD2 (6 bases). The CDR3 is 17 residues long. V lost 4 bases, J lost 5 bases, and 21 bases lay in between. Germline V lookup: CDR1 SGHNT, CDR2 YYREEE (reference sequence). CDR3 region: CASSRSDSTRITGELFF. The DNA of the CDR3 is TGTGCCAGCAGCCGATCCGACTCGACTAGGATAACCGGGGAGCTGTTTTTT.

This rearrangement joins TRBV6-6 to TRBJ2-1; TRBD2 is a possible D gene (6 bases). Trimming left V 6 bases short and J 5 bases short, with 14 bases between. The germline gives CDR1 MNHNY, CDR2 SVGAGI (reference sequence). The length of the CDR3 is 14 residues. The chain's CDR3 is CASSRDFTDNEQFF. Written as DNA, the CDR3 is TGTGCCAGCAGCAGGGACTTTACGGACAATGAGCAGTTCTTC.

This chain links TRBV5-4 with TRBJ2-4; possible D gene TRBD2, 6 bases. Trimming took off 2 bases at V and 7 bases at J, with 10 bases between the two ends. From germline, CDR1 is SGHNT and CDR2 YYREEE (reference sequence). This CDR3 contains 13 residues. The DNA for the CDR3 is TGTGCCAGCAGCTTCCCGGGAGACAACATTCAGTACTTC. It translates to CASSFPGDNIQYF.

The rearrangement uses TRBV7-9 and TRBJ2-2, with a possible D match to TRBD1 (5 bases). The V end was cut by 5 bases, the J end by 7 bases, with 20 bases between. Germline V CDR1 and CDR2: SEHNR, FQNEAQ (reference sequence). The length of the CDR3 is 16 residues. In DNA, the CDR3 is TGTGCCAGCAGCACTCTTCGTGACAGTATCGTCGGGGAGCTGTTTTTT. It is translated as CASSTLRDSIVGELFF.

The rearrangement links TRBV19 to TRBJ1-1; 8 nucleotides agree with TRBD1. CDR3 length: 15 amino acids. Germline loops: CDR1 LNHDA, CDR2 SQIVND (reference sequence). The junction had 7 bases not matched to a gene; V was cut back by 5 bases and J by 2 bases. The CDR3 DNA reads TGTGCCAGTAGTTTCCGGACAGGGATCAACACTGAAGCTTTCTTT. Amino acid sequence: CASSFRTGINTEAFF.

This clone was recorded a few times. This chain connects TRBV4-1 to TRBJ2-7, with a possible D match to TRBD1 (6 bases). CDR3 size: 14 residues. Trimming left V 0 bases short and J 5 bases short, with 11 bases between. Germline lookup yields CDR1 MGHRA and CDR2 YSYEKL. The DNA for the CDR3 is TGCGCCAGCAGCCAAGATGGGACACTGAACGAGCAGTACTTC. This gives the protein CASSQDGTLNEQYF.

The chain links TRBV28 to TRBJ2-1; 8 nucleotides align to TRBD2. V shed 6 bases, J shed 9 bases, and the junction held 13 bases outside the gene matches. The CDR3 has 15 residues. Germline V gene lookup returns CDR1 MDHEN and CDR2 SYDVKM. DNA for the CDR3: TGTGCCAGCAGCCCGCCCGGACTAGCTCGCGGTGAGCAGTTCTTC. This gives the protein CASSPPGLARGEQFF. Based on the CDR3 plus reference TRBV28 and TRBJ2-1, the full variable domain is DVKVTQSSRYLVKRTGEKVFLECVQDMDHENMFWYRQDPGLGLRLIYFSYDVKMKEKGDIPEGYSVSREKKERFSLILESASTNQTSMYLCASSPPGLARGEQFFGPGTRLTVL.

J is TRBJ2-3 and V is TRBV7-2; D uncertain. Germline V lookup: CDR1 SGHTA, CDR2 FQGNSA. This CDR3 spans 13 amino acids. V was cut by 2 bases and J by 5 bases, with 8 bases left in between. The CDR3 loop is CASSLTQLDTQYF. The CDR3, as DNA: TGTGCCAGCAGCTTAACACAGCTAGATACGCAGTATTTT.

V and J are TRBV30 and TRBJ1-1; no clear D. With 0 bases removed from V and 4 bases from J, the gap between germline ends came to 12 bases. This CDR3 has 14 amino acids. Per the germline V gene, CDR1 is GTSNPN and CDR2 is SVGIG (reference sequence). The DNA for the CDR3 is TGTGCCTGGAGTGTGTCGGGGTACGCCACTGAAGCTTTCTTT. Translation: CAWSVSGYATEAFF.

The chain is built from TRBV18 and TRBJ2-1, with 8 bases that match TRBD2. With 0 bases clipped from V and 6 bases from J, the junction kept 7 bases outside the gene matches. CDR1 is KGHSH and CDR2 is LQKENI in the germline V gene. The CDR3 has 16 residues. For the CDR3, the DNA is TGTGCCAGCTCACCACCCGGGACTAGTGGTCCCAATGAGCAGTTCTTC. It specifies CASSPPGTSGPNEQFF.